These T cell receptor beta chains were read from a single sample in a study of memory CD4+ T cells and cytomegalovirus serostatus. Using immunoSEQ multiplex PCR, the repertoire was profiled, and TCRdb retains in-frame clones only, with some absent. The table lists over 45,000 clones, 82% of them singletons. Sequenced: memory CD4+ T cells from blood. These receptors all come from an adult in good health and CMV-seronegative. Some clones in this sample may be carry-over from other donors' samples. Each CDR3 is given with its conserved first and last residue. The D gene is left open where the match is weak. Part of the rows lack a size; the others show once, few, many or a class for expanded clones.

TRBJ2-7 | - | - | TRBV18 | CASSSPGVRVGEQYF | TGTGCCAGCTCATCGCCTGGGGTACGTGTAGGGGAGCAGTACTTC
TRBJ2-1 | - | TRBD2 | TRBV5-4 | CASSPGGSGRAISYNEQFF | TGTGCCAGCAGCCCTGGGGGAAGCGGGAGGGCCATCTCCTACAATGAGCAGTTCTTC
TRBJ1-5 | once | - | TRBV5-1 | CASSPGPLMGGNQPQHF | TGCGCCAGCAGCCCGGGCCCCTTAATGGGAGGCAATCAGCCCCAGCATTTT
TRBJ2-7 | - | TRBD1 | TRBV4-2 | CASSQAPGQGNYEQYF | TGTGCCAGCAGCCAAGCGCCCGGACAGGGAAACTACGAGCAGTACTTC
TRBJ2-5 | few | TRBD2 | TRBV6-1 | CAVRLAGGQETQYF | TGTGCCGTCCGACTAGCGGGAGGGCAAGAGACCCAGTACTTC
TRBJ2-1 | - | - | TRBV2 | CASQRVSYNEQFF | TGTGCCAGCCAGCGGGTCTCCTACAATGAGCAGTTCTTC
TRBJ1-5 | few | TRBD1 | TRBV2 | CASSETGQGEGAQHF | TGTGCCAGCAGTGAGACCGGACAGGGTGAAGGGGCCCAGCATTTT
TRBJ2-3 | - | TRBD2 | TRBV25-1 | CASSLAGGTDTQYF | TGTGCCAGCAGTCTAGCGGGAGGAACAGATACGCAGTATTTT
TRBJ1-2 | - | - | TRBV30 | CAWSAPQVTNYGYTF | TGTGCCTGGAGCGCCCCGCAGGTTACGAACTATGGCTACACCTTC
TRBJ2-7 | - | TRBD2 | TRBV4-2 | CASSHTTSGVSYEQYF | TGTGCCAGCAGCCATACGACTAGCGGTGTTTCCTACGAGCAGTACTTC
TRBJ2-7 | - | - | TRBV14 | CASSLLSTPSYEQYF | TGTGCCAGCAGCCTACTGAGCACCCCCTCCTACGAGCAGTACTTC
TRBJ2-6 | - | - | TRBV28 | CASSPDSSGANVLTF | TGTGCCAGCAGTCCGGACAGTTCCGGGGCCAACGTCCTGACTTTC
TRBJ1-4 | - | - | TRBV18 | CASSPQKYGEKLFF | TGTGCCAGCTCACCGCAGAAATATGGCGAAAAACTGTTTTTT
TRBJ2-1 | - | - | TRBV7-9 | CASSPRTGGDNEQFF | TGTGCCAGCAGCCCACGGACCGGGGGCGACAATGAGCAGTTCTTC
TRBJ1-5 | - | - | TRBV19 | CASSTPNMAGRQPQHF | TGTGCCAGTAGTACCCCGAACATGGCCGGACGGCAGCCCCAGCATTTT
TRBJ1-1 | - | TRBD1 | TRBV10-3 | CAISESGGGPTEAFF | TGTGCCATCAGTGAGTCGGGAGGGGGCCCCACTGAAGCTTTCTTT
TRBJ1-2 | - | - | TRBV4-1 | CASSQLARADYGYTF | TGCGCCAGCAGCCAGCTCGCCAGAGCCGACTATGGCTACACCTTC
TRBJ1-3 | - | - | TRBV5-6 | CASSFRTFDRNTIYF | TGTGCCAGCAGCTTTCGAACCTTCGATAGAAACACCATATATTTT
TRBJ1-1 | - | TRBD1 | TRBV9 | CASSALTGRTEAFF | TGTGCCAGCAGCGCACTGACAGGGCGAACTGAAGCTTTCTTT
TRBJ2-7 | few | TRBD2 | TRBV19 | CASSIGASGTYEQYF | TGTGCCAGTAGTATAGGGGCTAGCGGGACCTACGAGCAGTACTTC
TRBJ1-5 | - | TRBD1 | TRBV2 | CASSGDRDDQPQHF | TGTGCCAGCAGCGGGGACAGGGATGATCAGCCCCAGCATTTT
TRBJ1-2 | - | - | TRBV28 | CASTLNGRDYGYTF | TGTGCCAGCACCCTAAACGGCAGGGACTATGGCTACACCTTC
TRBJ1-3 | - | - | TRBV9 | CASSVAGDPGPGNTIYF | TGTGCCAGCAGCGTCGCAGGGGACCCTGGGCCCGGAAACACCATATATTTT
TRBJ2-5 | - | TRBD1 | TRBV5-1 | CASRLRDSPSETQYF | TGCGCCAGCAGACTCCGGGACAGCCCGTCGGAGACCCAGTACTTC
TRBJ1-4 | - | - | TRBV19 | CASSMGEVPNEKLFF | TGTGCCAGTAGTATGGGAGAGGTACCTAATGAAAAACTGTTTTTT
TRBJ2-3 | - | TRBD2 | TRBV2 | CASSGGKRSGGADTQYF | TGTGCCAGCAGCGGAGGGAAGCGCTCCGGGGGGGCAGATACGCAGTATTTT
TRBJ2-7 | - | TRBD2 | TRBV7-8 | CASHIAGGPEYEQYF | TGTGCCAGCCATATAGCGGGAGGGCCGGAGTACGAGCAGTACTTC
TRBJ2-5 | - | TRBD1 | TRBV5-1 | CASSFYGTGEETQYF | TGCGCCAGCAGCTTCTATGGGACAGGGGAAGAGACCCAGTACTTC
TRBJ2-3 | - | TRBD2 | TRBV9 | CASSGGTSRGADTQYF | TGTGCCAGCAGCGGGGGGACTAGCCGTGGGGCAGATACGCAGTATTTT
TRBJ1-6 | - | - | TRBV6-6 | CASSYGSRGSPLHF | TGTGCCAGCAGTTATGGGTCCAGGGGTTCACCCCTCCACTTT
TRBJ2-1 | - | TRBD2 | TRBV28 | CASSLFGVGSGSRHEQFF | TGTGCCAGCAGTTTATTTGGAGTGGGTAGCGGGAGTCGGCATGAGCAGTTCTTC
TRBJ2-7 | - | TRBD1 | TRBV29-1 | CSGQGPYEQYF | TGCAGCGGACAGGGACCTTACGAGCAGTACTTC
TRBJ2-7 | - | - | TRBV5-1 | CASSLGQGPYEQYF | TGCGCCAGCAGCTTGGGGCAGGGTCCCTACGAGCAGTACTTC
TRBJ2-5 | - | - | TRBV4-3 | CASSQDPGYRETQYF | TGCGCCAGCAGCCAAGATCCGGGGTATCGGGAGACCCAGTACTTC
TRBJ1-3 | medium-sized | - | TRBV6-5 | CASRNRNTIYF | TGTGCCAGCAGAAACAGGAACACCATATATTTT
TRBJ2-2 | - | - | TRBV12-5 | CASGFFARGSDPNTGELFF | TGTGCTAGTGGTTTCTTCGCAAGGGGGTCTGACCCGAACACCGGGGAGCTGTTTTTT
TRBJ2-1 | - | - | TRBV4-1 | CASSRGIRGNEQFF | TGCGCCAGCAGCCGGGGGATTAGGGGCAATGAGCAGTTCTTC
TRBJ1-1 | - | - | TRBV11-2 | CASSVQNTEAFF | TGTGCCAGCAGCGTACAGAACACTGAAGCTTTCTTT
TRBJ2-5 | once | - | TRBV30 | CAFKGNQETQYF | TGTGCCTTTAAAGGGAACCAAGAGACCCAGTACTTC
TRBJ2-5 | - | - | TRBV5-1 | CASSPEARLKETQYF | TGCGCCAGCAGCCCCGAGGCCCGATTAAAAGAGACCCAGTACTTC
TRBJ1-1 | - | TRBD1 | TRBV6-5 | CASSYPRQGTVEAFF | TGTGCCAGCAGTTACCCCAGGCAGGGGACAGTTGAAGCTTTCTTT
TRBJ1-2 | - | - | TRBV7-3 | CASSLSGGNGYTF | TGTGCCAGCAGCTTGAGCGGGGGCAATGGCTACACCTTC
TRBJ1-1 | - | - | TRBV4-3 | CASSQEAGWGTEAFF | TGCGCCAGCAGCCAAGAAGCCGGGTGGGGCACTGAAGCTTTCTTT
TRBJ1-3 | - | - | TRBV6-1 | CASSVASWGNTIYF | TGTGCCAGCAGCGTCGCGTCCTGGGGAAACACCATATATTTT
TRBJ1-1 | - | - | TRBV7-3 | CASSPLVAFF | TGTGCCAGCAGCCCACTTGTAGCTTTCTTT
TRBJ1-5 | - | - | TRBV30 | CACSPDSNQPQHF | TGTGCCTGCTCCCCCGATAGCAATCAGCCCCAGCATTTT